The sequence of this T cell receptor (beta chain) was determined in a study of blood T cell repertoires in COVID-19. Study as a whole: The analysed material was cDNA or gDNA that came from T cells, B-cell-depleted T cells, or PBMCs.

Sequencing used immunoSEQ multiplex PCR; TCRdb keeps in-frame clones, though not all of them. The sample lists 100,000 to 150,000 clones; about 72% were seen once. Germline-derived CDR1 and CDR2 are SQVTM and ANQGSEA. Trimming took 3 bases from V and 6 from J, leaving 21 bases between them. The CDR3 is 16 amino acids. This receptor was obtained from a woman aged 65 to 85 with acute or convalescent COVID-19. Sequences were obtained from peripheral blood. The V and J genes are TRBV29-1 and TRBJ2-1, with D unclear. The CDR3 DNA reads TGCAGCGTTGACCGTGGGCTAACTTCCTTGGGCAATGAGCAGTTCTTC. Amino acid sequence: CSVDRGLTSLGNEQFF.